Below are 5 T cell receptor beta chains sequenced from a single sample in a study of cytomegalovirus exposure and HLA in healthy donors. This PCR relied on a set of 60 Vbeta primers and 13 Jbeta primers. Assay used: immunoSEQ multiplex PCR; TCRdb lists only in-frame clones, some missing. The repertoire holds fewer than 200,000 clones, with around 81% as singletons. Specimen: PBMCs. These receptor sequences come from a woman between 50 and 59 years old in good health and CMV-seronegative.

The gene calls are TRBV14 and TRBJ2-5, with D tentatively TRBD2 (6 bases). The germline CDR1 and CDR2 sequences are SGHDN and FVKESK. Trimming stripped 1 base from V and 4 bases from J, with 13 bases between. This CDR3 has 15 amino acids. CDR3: CASSQVRGVGETQYF. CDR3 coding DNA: TGTGCCAGCAGCCAAGTGCGGGGTGTGGGAGAGACCCAGTACTTC.

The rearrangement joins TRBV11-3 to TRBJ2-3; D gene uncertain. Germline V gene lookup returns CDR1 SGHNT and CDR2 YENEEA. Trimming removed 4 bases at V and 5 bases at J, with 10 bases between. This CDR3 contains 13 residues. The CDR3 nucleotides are TGTGCCAGCAGCTCTTGGAGAGAAGATACGCAGTATTTT. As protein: CASSSWREDTQYF.

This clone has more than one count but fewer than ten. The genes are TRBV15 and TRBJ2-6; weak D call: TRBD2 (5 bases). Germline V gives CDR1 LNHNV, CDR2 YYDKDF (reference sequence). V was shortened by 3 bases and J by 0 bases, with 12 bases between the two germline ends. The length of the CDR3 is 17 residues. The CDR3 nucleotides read TGTGCCACCAGCAGGGCCGTCGGGGACTCTGGGGCCAACGTCCTGACTTTC. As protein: CATSRAVGDSGANVLTF.

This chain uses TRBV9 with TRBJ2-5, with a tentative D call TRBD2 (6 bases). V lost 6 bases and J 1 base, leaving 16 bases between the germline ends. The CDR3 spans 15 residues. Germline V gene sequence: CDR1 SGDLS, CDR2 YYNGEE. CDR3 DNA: TGTGCCAGCACCAGGTTGGGGGGTGGCCAAGAGACCCAGTACTTC. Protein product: CASTRLGGGQETQYF.

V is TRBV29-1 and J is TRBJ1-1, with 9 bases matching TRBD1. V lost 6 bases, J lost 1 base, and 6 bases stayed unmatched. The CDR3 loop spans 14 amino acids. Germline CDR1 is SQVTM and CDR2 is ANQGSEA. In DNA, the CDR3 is TGCAGCGTCCCAGGACAGGGGAAGAACACTGAAGCTTTCTTT. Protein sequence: CSVPGQGKNTEAFF.